This TCR beta chain was recorded in a study of blood T cell repertoires in COVID-19. At the level of the study: The origin of the acute and convalescent COVID-19 samples was the United States, Italy and Spain. The analysed material was cDNA or gDNA that came from T cells, B-cell-depleted T cells, or PBMCs.

Original processing notes: The assay estimated nucleated cells by amplifying reference gene primers. Method: immunoSEQ multiplex PCR; TCRdb's copy keeps in-frame clones and lacks some. The D gene and trimming were derived from the DNA, and the V and J assignments and clone size from that table. The repertoire holds 290,000 or so clones, approximately 90% seen once, with approximately 2% in the top ten. Seattle patient enrollment occurred during active infection, with longitudinal follow-up thereafter. After removal of 1 base from V and 6 bases from J, the junction contained 10 bases not matched to a gene. The CDR3 is made up of 16 amino acids. Germline-derived CDR1 and CDR2 are SGDLS and YYNGEE.

This clonotype was obtained from a woman aged 30 to 39 with COVID-19, enrolled during active disease. The material sequenced was peripheral blood. This chain joins TRBV9 and TRBJ1-1; TRBD1 matches at 9 bases. The CDR3 sequence is CASSVTGGVGLSEAFF. CDR3 nucleotide sequence: TGTGCCAGCAGCGTAACAGGGGGCGTCGGTTTGTCTGAAGCTTTCTTT. The full variable domain, completed using reference TRBV9 and TRBJ1-1, is DSGVTQTPKHLITATGQRVTLRCSPRSGDLSVYWYQQSLDQGLQFLIQYYNGEERAKGNILERFSAQQFPDLHSELNLSSLELGDSALYFCASSVTGGVGLSEAFFGQGTRLTVV.